A selection of T cell receptor beta chains follows, all from one sample in a study of OX40 agonist ivuxolimab in advanced cancers. The protocol was immunoSEQ multiplex PCR, while the TCRdb copy is restricted to in-frame clones and leaves out a portion. The sample holds nearly 60,000 clones; more than 80% are singletons and the top ten take around 0.71%. The sequences come from CD4+ or CD8+ T cells sorted from blood, collected in a trial of the OX40 agonist ivuxolimab. These receptors came from an adult with an advanced solid tumor such as melanoma, head and neck, liver or kidney cancer. The CDR3 runs from the conserved cysteine through the conserved F or W. A D gene is named only where the DNA matches it firmly. A row's size may be missing; if present it is once, few, many or a size class.

V gene: TRBV6-1
D gene: NA
J gene: TRBJ2-5
clone size: NA
CDR3 protein: CASSEVPGQYF
CDR3 DNA: TGTGCCAGCAGTGAAGTGCCGGGGCAGTACTTC

V gene: TRBV5-4
D gene: NA
J gene: TRBJ1-2
clone size: NA
CDR3 protein: CASSLWSGVSYGYTF
CDR3 DNA: TGTGCCAGCAGCTTGTGGTCAGGGGTTTCCTATGGCTACACCTTC

V gene: TRBV6-1
D gene: NA
J gene: TRBJ2-2
clone size: NA
CDR3 protein: CATRGTNTGELFF
CDR3 DNA: TGTGCCACCCGGGGGACAAACACCGGGGAGCTGTTTTTT

V gene: TRBV6-5
D gene: NA
J gene: TRBJ1-5
clone size: NA
CDR3 protein: CASSYQRDNQPQHF
CDR3 DNA: TGTGCCAGCAGTTATCAACGGGACAATCAGCCCCAGCATTTT

V gene: TRBV7-2
D gene: NA
J gene: TRBJ1-5
clone size: NA
CDR3 protein: CASSLGPWGGLQPQHF
CDR3 DNA: TGTGCCAGCAGCTTAGGCCCCTGGGGGGGCTTGCAGCCCCAGCATTTT

V gene: TRBV5-4
D gene: TRBD1
J gene: TRBJ1-2
clone size: few
CDR3 protein: CASSPGTERRWGGYTF
CDR3 DNA: TGTGCCAGCAGCCCGGGGACAGAACGGAGGTGGGGTGGCTACACCTTC

V gene: TRBV21-1
D gene: NA
J gene: TRBJ2-2
clone size: NA
CDR3 protein: CASRIHGSLKSGELFF
CDR3 DNA: TGTGCCAGCAGAATCCACGGAAGCTTAAAATCCGGGGAGCTGTTTTTT

V gene: TRBV6-1
D gene: NA
J gene: TRBJ2-7
clone size: NA
CDR3 protein: CASSEKAAPYEQYF
CDR3 DNA: TGTGCCAGCAGTGAAAAGGCAGCCCCCTACGAGCAGTACTTC

V gene: TRBV21-1
D gene: NA
J gene: TRBJ1-2
clone size: few
CDR3 protein: CASSKGYTF
CDR3 DNA: TGTGCCAGCAGCAAAGGCTACACCTTC

V gene: TRBV5-4
D gene: NA
J gene: TRBJ2-3
clone size: NA
CDR3 protein: CASSFVGGTDTQYF
CDR3 DNA: TGTGCCAGCAGCTTCGTAGGCGGCACAGATACGCAGTATTTT

V gene: TRBV5-4
D gene: TRBD1
J gene: TRBJ2-7
clone size: NA
CDR3 protein: CASSTAQGASSYEQYF
CDR3 DNA: TGTGCCAGCAGCACCGCACAGGGGGCAAGTTCCTACGAGCAGTACTTC

V gene: TRBV7-2
D gene: TRBD1
J gene: TRBJ1-4
clone size: NA
CDR3 protein: CASSVDRGYTEKLFF
CDR3 DNA: TGTGCCAGCAGCGTAGACAGGGGGTATACTGAAAAACTGTTTTTT

V gene: TRBV7-8
D gene: NA
J gene: TRBJ1-2
clone size: NA
CDR3 protein: CASSPGRYGYGYTF
CDR3 DNA: TGTGCCAGCAGCCCGGGACGATATGGCTATGGCTACACCTTC

V gene: TRBV6-1
D gene: NA
J gene: TRBJ2-7
clone size: NA
CDR3 protein: CASSHPDRSYEQYF
CDR3 DNA: TGTGCCAGCAGCCACCCTGACAGGAGCTACGAGCAGTACTTC

V gene: TRBV7-9
D gene: NA
J gene: TRBJ1-4
clone size: few
CDR3 protein: CASSLEGFGNEKLFF
CDR3 DNA: TGTGCCAGCAGCTTAGAGGGCTTCGGTAATGAAAAACTGTTTTTT

V gene: TRBV6-5
D gene: NA
J gene: TRBJ1-2
clone size: few
CDR3 protein: CASSSPGTGSNYGYTF
CDR3 DNA: TGTGCCAGCAGTTCTCCCGGGACGGGATCTAACTATGGCTACACCTTC

V gene: TRBV6-1
D gene: TRBD1
J gene: TRBJ2-1
clone size: NA
CDR3 protein: CASSPGQGIGEQFF
CDR3 DNA: TGTGCCAGCAGTCCGGGACAGGGGATAGGTGAGCAGTTCTTC

V gene: TRBV21-1
D gene: NA
J gene: TRBJ2-3
clone size: NA
CDR3 protein: CASSKGWGSNPTDHTQYF
CDR3 DNA: TGTGCCAGCAGCAAGGGATGGGGATCAAACCCCACAGATCATACGCAGTATTTT

V gene: TRBV7-2
D gene: TRBD2
J gene: TRBJ2-5
clone size: NA
CDR3 protein: CASSSTRGGGTQYF
CDR3 DNA: TGTGCCAGCAGCTCAACTCGGGGGGGCGGGACCCAGTACTTC

V gene: TRBV10-1
D gene: NA
J gene: TRBJ1-1
clone size: NA
CDR3 protein: CASSAGVMNTEAFF
CDR3 DNA: TGCGCCAGCAGTGCAGGGGTAATGAACACTGAAGCTTTCTTT

V gene: TRBV19
D gene: TRBD1
J gene: TRBJ2-5
clone size: NA
CDR3 protein: CASSNPGQGTETQYF
CDR3 DNA: TGTGCCAGTAGTAACCCGGGACAGGGAACTGAGACCCAGTACTTC

V gene: TRBV10-3
D gene: TRBD2
J gene: TRBJ2-1
clone size: NA
CDR3 protein: CAISLQAGGEVQFF
CDR3 DNA: TGTGCCATCAGTCTACAAGCGGGGGGGGAGGTGCAGTTCTTC

V gene: TRBV6-1
D gene: TRBD2
J gene: TRBJ2-5
clone size: NA
CDR3 protein: CASSVAGAPQETQYF
CDR3 DNA: TGTGCCAGCAGTGTCGCGGGAGCCCCACAAGAGACCCAGTACTTC

V gene: TRBV5-4
D gene: TRBD1
J gene: TRBJ2-7
clone size: NA
CDR3 protein: CASGSPGTGIDEQYF
CDR3 DNA: TGTGCCAGCGGCTCACCCGGGACAGGGATCGACGAGCAGTACTTC

V gene: TRBV10-1
D gene: NA
J gene: TRBJ2-5
clone size: NA
CDR3 protein: CASSEGTVFGQETQYF
CDR3 DNA: TGCGCCAGCAGTGAGGGAACAGTCTTTGGGCAAGAGACCCAGTACTTC

V gene: TRBV11-2
D gene: NA
J gene: TRBJ2-1
clone size: NA
CDR3 protein: CASSLDVTSGYNEQFF
CDR3 DNA: TGTGCCAGCAGCTTAGACGTGACTAGTGGCTACAATGAGCAGTTCTTC

V gene: TRBV6-5
D gene: NA
J gene: TRBJ2-1
clone size: NA
CDR3 protein: CASTRGNEQFF
CDR3 DNA: TGTGCCAGCACGAGGGGGAATGAGCAGTTCTTC

V gene: TRBV5-1
D gene: NA
J gene: TRBJ2-1
clone size: NA
CDR3 protein: CASSDRHYNVEQFF
CDR3 DNA: TGCGCCAGCAGCGACCGGCACTACAATGTAGAGCAGTTCTTC

V gene: TRBV7-2
D gene: NA
J gene: TRBJ2-4
clone size: once
CDR3 protein: CASSLVGVAKNIQYF
CDR3 DNA: TGTGCCAGCAGCCTTGTGGGAGTAGCCAAAAACATTCAGTACTTC

V gene: TRBV6-1
D gene: TRBD1
J gene: TRBJ1-1
clone size: NA
CDR3 protein: CASTRQGEAFF
CDR3 DNA: TGTGCCAGTACCCGACAGGGTGAAGCTTTCTTT

V gene: TRBV7-9
D gene: TRBD2
J gene: TRBJ2-5
clone size: NA
CDR3 protein: CASSYSGGVQETQYF
CDR3 DNA: TGTGCCAGCAGCTATAGCGGGGGGGTCCAAGAGACCCAGTACTTC

V gene: TRBV7-9
D gene: TRBD1
J gene: TRBJ2-2
clone size: few
CDR3 protein: CASSSYRGNTGELFF
CDR3 DNA: TGTGCCAGCAGCTCATACAGGGGGAACACCGGGGAGCTGTTTTTT

V gene: TRBV5-6
D gene: NA
J gene: TRBJ1-2
clone size: NA
CDR3 protein: CASSHTQVLYGYTF
CDR3 DNA: TGTGCCAGCAGCCACACACAGGTTCTCTATGGCTACACCTTC

V gene: TRBV21-1
D gene: NA
J gene: TRBJ1-3
clone size: NA
CDR3 protein: CASSSGRYSGNTIYF
CDR3 DNA: TGTGCCAGCAGCAGTGGCCGATACTCTGGAAACACCATATATTTT

V gene: TRBV9
D gene: TRBD2
J gene: TRBJ2-2
clone size: NA
CDR3 protein: CASSARGTSGTGELFF
CDR3 DNA: TGTGCCAGCAGCGCCAGGGGGACTAGCGGCACCGGGGAGCTGTTTTTT

V gene: TRBV2
D gene: NA
J gene: TRBJ2-3
clone size: NA
CDR3 protein: CASSPDRGIADTQYF
CDR3 DNA: TGTGCCAGCAGCCCTGACAGAGGTATTGCAGATACGCAGTATTTT

V gene: TRBV19
D gene: TRBD1
J gene: TRBJ2-1
clone size: NA
CDR3 protein: CASRKRTPGQGSNEQFF
CDR3 DNA: TGTGCCAGTAGAAAGCGAACCCCGGGACAGGGGAGCAATGAGCAGTTCTTC

V gene: TRBV5-6
D gene: NA
J gene: TRBJ1-6
clone size: NA
CDR3 protein: CASSLISAQNSPLHF
CDR3 DNA: TGTGCCAGCAGCTTGATTTCCGCACAAAATTCACCCCTCCACTTT

V gene: TRBV7-3
D gene: TRBD1
J gene: TRBJ2-7
clone size: NA
CDR3 protein: CASSFSSDRGGYYEQYF
CDR3 DNA: TGTGCCAGCAGCTTTTCCTCGGACAGGGGAGGCTACTACGAGCAGTACTTC

V gene: TRBV6-1
D gene: NA
J gene: TRBJ1-1
clone size: once
CDR3 protein: CASSGQINTEAFF
CDR3 DNA: TGTGCCAGCAGTGGCCAGATAAACACTGAAGCTTTCTTT

V gene: TRBV5-4
D gene: NA
J gene: TRBJ2-7
clone size: few
CDR3 protein: CASSLEGSSYEQYF
CDR3 DNA: TGTGCCAGCAGCTTGGAAGGCTCCTCCTACGAGCAGTACTTC

V gene: TRBV4-1
D gene: NA
J gene: TRBJ1-5
clone size: NA
CDR3 protein: CASSQDLRGNQPQHF
CDR3 DNA: TGCGCCAGCAGCCAAGATTTAAGGGGCAATCAGCCCCAGCATTTT